The 4 T cell receptor beta chains below come from one sample, sequenced in a study of STAT3 mutations in large granular lymphocyte leukemia. No cognate antigen is known for these TCRs. Study outcomes and limitations: Every T-cell large granular lymphocyte leukemia patient had at least one immunodominant TCR beta clonotype.

The repertoire was sequenced with immunoSEQ multiplex PCR; TCRdb's copy has only in-frame clones and lacks some. This sample has about 16,000 clones, with about 83% found just once. Input material: peripheral blood mononuclear cells. The origin of the receptors is a man aged 50-60 years with T-cell large granular lymphocyte leukemia. Some clones in this sample may be carry-over from other donors' samples.

This chain uses TRBV11-1 with TRBJ2-2; D gene ambiguous. The ends were cut back, 1 base at V and 2 bases at J, with 8 bases in the middle. Looked up from germline, CDR1 is SGHAT and CDR2 is FQDESV (reference sequence). This CDR3 has 15 residues. CDR3 region: CASSLGAVNTGELFF. The DNA for the CDR3 is TGTGCCAGCAGCTTAGGGGCTGTAAACACCGGGGAGCTGTTTTTT.

The chain combines TRBV20-1 with TRBJ2-7; D gene uncertain. Trimming removed 6 bases at V and 1 base at J, with 7 bases between. Germline V gene data show CDR1 as DFQATT and CDR2 as SNEGSKA (reference sequence). The length of the CDR3 is 11 residues. The CDR3 here is CSAPLSYEQYF. DNA of the CDR3: TGCAGTGCCCCCCTTTCCTACGAGCAGTACTTC.

V gene TRBV5-4 combines with J gene TRBJ1-1; D is perhaps TRBD1 (5 bases). The CDR3 is 14 amino acids. The germline V gene has CDR1 SGHNT and CDR2 YYREEE (reference sequence). Trimming pared 5 bases from V and 1 base from J, leaving 12 bases between. CDR3 nucleotides: TGTGCCAGCAGACGCGACAGTTCGAACACTGAAGCTTTCTTT. It specifies CASRRDSSNTEAFF. Variable domain in full (rest from reference TRBV5-4 and TRBJ1-1): ETGVTQSPTHLIKTRGQQVTLRCSSQSGHNTVSWYQQALGQGPQFIFQYYREEENGRGNFPPRFSGLQFPNYSSELNVNALELDDSALYLCASRRDSSNTEAFFGQGTRLTVV.

The rearrangement uses TRBV28 and TRBJ2-3; D gene unclear. There are 14 residues in the CDR3. Germline V gene lookup returns CDR1 MDHEN and CDR2 SYDVKM. Trimming left V 7 bases short and J 2 bases short, with 13 bases between. This chain's CDR3 is CASIPSGPTDTQYF. The CDR3 coding sequence is TGTGCCAGCATCCCTTCCGGGCCCACAGATACGCAGTATTTT.